The rows below give T cell receptor beta chains drawn from one sample of a study of blood T cell repertoires in COVID-19. Produced via immunoSEQ multiplex PCR; TCRdb's table is partial and in-frame only. The sample comprises fewer than 150,000 clones, about 77% of which are singletons, and roughly 20% rests with the top ten. Sequenced: peripheral blood. These receptors all stem from an older man with acute or convalescent COVID-19. Both conserved end residues are part of each CDR3. The order of the fields is D gene, V gene, clone size, J gene, CDR3 protein, CDR3 DNA. A D gene is named only where the DNA matches it firmly. Only some rows state a clone size, as once, few, many or a class for expanded clones.

TRBD2	TRBV7-8	-	TRBJ2-1	CASSLALRAAGGLNEQFF	TGTGCCAGCAGCTTAGCGCTAAGGGCAGCGGGGGGGTTAAATGAGCAGTTCTTC
TRBD2	TRBV19	-	TRBJ2-1	CASRTNRLGGGDEQFF	TGTGCCAGTAGAACTAACCGACTAGGCGGGGGGGATGAGCAGTTCTTC
TRBD1	TRBV18	-	TRBJ2-2	CASSPDRAKAGELFF	TGTGCCAGCTCACCCGACAGGGCTAAGGCCGGGGAGCTGTTTTTT
-	TRBV2	-	TRBJ2-7	CASGLAFEQYF	TGTGCCAGCGGATTAGCGTTCGAGCAGTACTTC
-	TRBV4-1	-	TRBJ1-5	CASSQEAGGANQPQHF	TGCGCCAGCAGCCAAGAGGCTGGGGGGGCGAATCAGCCCCAGCATTTT
TRBD1	TRBV27	once	TRBJ1-2	CASSLDRGYGYTF	TGTGCCAGCAGTTTGGACAGGGGGTATGGCTACACCTTC
TRBD1	TRBV29-1	-	TRBJ1-1	CSSFDRVGTEAFF	TGCAGCTCCTTTGACAGGGTTGGCACTGAAGCTTTCTTT
TRBD1	TRBV5-1	-	TRBJ1-1	CASSSGQGAITEAFF	TGCGCCAGCAGCTCGGGACAGGGGGCGATCACTGAAGCTTTCTTT
-	TRBV6-5	-	TRBJ1-1	CASKDEGWMNTEAFF	TGTGCCAGCAAGGATGAGGGTTGGATGAACACTGAAGCTTTCTTT
TRBD1	TRBV5-1	-	TRBJ1-1	CASSSGQGSVSFTEAFF	TGCGCCAGCAGCTCTGGACAGGGTTCGGTTTCATTCACTGAAGCTTTCTTT
-	TRBV15	-	TRBJ2-7	CATSRDRVSYEQYF	TGTGCCACCAGCAGAGATCGGGTGTCCTACGAGCAGTACTTC
-	TRBV5-1	-	TRBJ2-5	CASRLSPGGLSETQYF	TGCGCCAGCAGACTATCCCCCGGGGGGCTTTCCGAGACCCAGTACTTC
-	TRBV24-1	-	TRBJ2-2	CATSDPWRSGELFF	TGTGCCACCAGCGATCCGTGGAGGTCCGGGGAGCTGTTTTTT
-	TRBV5-1	-	TRBJ2-5	CASRAGPYQETQYF	TGCGCCAGCAGGGCGGGACCGTACCAAGAGACCCAGTACTTC
-	TRBV7-9	-	TRBJ2-7	CASRRGQTYEQYF	TGTGCCAGCAGACGGGGACAAACCTACGAGCAGTACTTC
-	TRBV7-2	-	TRBJ1-3	CASSPLTAGNTIYF	TGTGCCAGCAGCCCCCTGACAGCTGGAAACACCATATATTTT
-	TRBV15	-	TRBJ1-2	CATSRYRQRTNYGYTF	TGTGCCACCAGCAGATACAGACAGAGAACTAACTATGGCTACACCTTC
TRBD2	TRBV19	-	TRBJ2-5	CASSIPGGGQYF	TGTGCCAGTAGTATTCCTGGGGGGGGCCAGTACTTC
TRBD2	TRBV7-2	-	TRBJ2-2	CASSLVPSGGSVAGELFF	TGTGCCAGCAGCTTAGTTCCTAGCGGGGGGTCTGTGGCCGGGGAGCTGTTTTTT
-	TRBV28	-	TRBJ1-2	CASRRSGAGYGYTF	TGTGCCAGCAGACGGTCAGGGGCTGGATATGGCTACACCTTC
-	TRBV7-8	-	TRBJ2-3	CASSLGSDYPIGTDTQYF	TGTGCCAGCAGCTTAGGTTCGGACTACCCTATCGGCACAGATACGCAGTATTTT
TRBD1	TRBV28	-	TRBJ1-5	CASTTDRSQPQHF	TGTGCCAGCACAACGGACAGGTCTCAGCCCCAGCATTTT
TRBD1	TRBV12-3/TRBV12-4	-	TRBJ2-1	CASRQGAVNEQFF	TGTGCCAGCAGACAGGGGGCGGTCAATGAGCAGTTCTTC
TRBD1	TRBV5-1	-	TRBJ2-5	CASSLGTGEKTQYF	TGCGCCAGCAGCTTGGGTACAGGGGAAAAGACCCAGTACTTC
TRBD2	TRBV27	-	TRBJ2-4	CASSLGGNLAKNIQYF	TGTGCCAGCAGTTTGGGAGGGAATTTAGCCAAAAACATTCAGTACTTC
TRBD1	TRBV4-1	few	TRBJ1-5	CASSQHYVRGPQPQHF	TGCGCCAGCAGCCAACATTATGTCAGGGGGCCTCAGCCCCAGCATTTT
-	TRBV7-6	-	TRBJ1-2	CASSPTPGDNYGYTF	TGTGCCAGCAGCCCAACACCAGGCGATAACTATGGCTACACCTTC